Below are 5 T cell receptor beta chains sequenced from a single sample in a study of vaccination and CD4 T cells after COVID-19. Sequenced with the Oncomine TCR Beta short-read assay was DNA taken from cultured CD4+ T cells. TCRdb passed the PCR reads through MiXCR, listing each CDR3 protein once. The sample holds under 20,000 distinct CDR3 sequences, less than 85% seen once. Specified treatment: roughly 10-day PBMC culture with coronavirus spike peptide pools or control peptides (ViraFEST assay). No antigen has been identified for these receptors. Sequencing was carried out using CD4+ T cells from blood, cultured in vitro. These receptor sequences come from a human donor who had recovered from COVID-19.

The table lists this clonotype with a count of one. The chain links TRBV20-1 to TRBJ1-2; weak D call: TRBD1 (6 bases). Trimming took 6 bases from V and 0 from J, leaving 14 bases between them. Germline CDR1 and CDR2: DFQATT and SNEGSKA (reference sequence). The CDR3 totals 14 residues. CDR3 amino acids: CSARQAHTNYGYTF. For the CDR3, the DNA is TGCAGTGCGAGACAGGCCCATACTAACTATGGCTACACCTTC.

The rearrangement uses TRBV7-2 and TRBJ2-7, with TRBD2 matching 11 bases. This CDR3 has 14 amino acids. J gave up 3 bases and V 6 bases, and 4 bases lay outside the gene matches. The germline V gene encodes CDR1 SGHTA and CDR2 FQGNSA. In nucleotides, the CDR3 is TGTGCCAGCAGACTAGCGGGAGTGGGCTACGAGCAGTACTTC. Amino acid sequence: CASRLAGVGYEQYF.

The chain joins TRBV27 to TRBJ1-1; a possible D gene is TRBD1 (6 bases). This CDR3 region has 14 residues. The V end was cut by 7 bases, the J end by 4 bases, with 16 bases between. CDR1 is MNHEY, CDR2 SMNVEV, per germline (reference sequence). Here the CDR3 DNA reads TGTGCCAGCACAAAGGGGGGGCGGGGCACTGAAGCTTTCTTT. Its protein product is CASTKGGRGTEAFF.

This clonotype has a handful of counts. The chain recombines TRBV7-2 with TRBJ2-5, with D perhaps matching TRBD2 (7 bases). The CDR3 runs to 16 residues. Germline V gene lookup returns CDR1 SGHTA and CDR2 FQGNSA. V was trimmed by 2 bases and J by 5 bases, leaving 18 bases between them. DNA for the CDR3: TGTGCCAGCAGCTTATCCTCGCGGGGGCTTGGGGAGACCCAGTACTTC. Its protein product is CASSLSSRGLGETQYF.

This sequence joins TRBV20-1 and TRBJ2-5; 7 bases match TRBD1. The CDR3 sequence is 12 residues long. V lost 6 bases to trimming and J lost 5 bases; unmatched junction nucleotides: 6. Germline-derived CDR1 and CDR2 are DFQATT and SNEGSKA (reference sequence). CDR3: CSAVGQWETQYF. The CDR3 region has the DNA TGCAGTGCCGTGGGACAGTGGGAGACCCAGTACTTC.